One sample yielded the 6 T cell receptor beta chains listed below, sequenced in a study of T-cell reconstitution after alpha-beta-depleted transplantation in children. Researchers prepared the TCRbeta library using unique molecular identifiers, the study reports. TCRdb processed the PCR reads anew with MiXCR; each CDR3 protein has one entry. The data hold some 600,000 distinct CDR3 sequences, with 10% to 15% observed a single time. The sequencing here drew on PBMCs, mostly from graft donor cells, taken 360 days after TCRalphabeta/CD19-depleted stem cell transplant. These receptors were collected from a male patient under 18 who had a stem cell transplant for acute myeloid leukemia, so the T cells may come from the graft donor.

This chain connects TRBV29-1 to TRBJ2-5; the D gene is possibly TRBD2 (6 bases). V dropped 7 bases and J dropped 1 base, with 13 bases sitting between them. The V gene's germline CDR1 is SQVTM and CDR2 ANQGSEA. The CDR3 is 13 amino acids. The CDR3 is CSGVPGLQETQYF. CDR3 in DNA: TGCAGCGGGGTGCCGGGACTCCAAGAGACCCAGTACTTC.

The table lists this clonotype with many counts. V and J are TRBV20-1 and TRBJ2-3; TRBD2 matches 7 bases. The germline gives CDR1 DFQATT, CDR2 SNEGSKA (reference sequence). With 4 bases clipped from V and 4 bases from J, the junction kept 8 bases outside the gene matches. The length of the CDR3 is 14 residues. The CDR3 is CSAKGGSWADTQYF. CDR3 DNA: TGCAGTGCTAAGGGCGGGAGCTGGGCAGATACGCAGTATTTT.

This clonotype has a handful of counts. The chain has TRBV30 and TRBJ2-3; 13 nucleotides line up with TRBD2. Germline trimming cut 1 base from V and 1 base from J; bases unmatched to any gene: 5. This CDR3 has 17 amino acids. CDR1 is GTSNPN, CDR2 SVGIG, per germline (reference sequence). The CDR3 coding sequence is TGTGCCTGGAGTGCACTAGCGGGAGGGCGAGGCACAGATACGCAGTATTTT. Translated: CAWSALAGGRGTDTQYF.

This clonotype was found a few times. This chain links TRBV27 with TRBJ1-2, with D possibly matching TRBD1 (5 bases). The CDR3 extends over 15 amino acids. V lost 3 bases and J 7 bases, leaving 18 bases between the germline ends. Germline assignment: CDR1 MNHEY and CDR2 SMNVEV (reference sequence). Here the CDR3 reads CASSLATGGGGGYTF. The CDR3 DNA reads TGTGCCAGCAGTTTGGCGACGGGGGGGGGAGGTGGCTACACCTTC.

This clonotype was detected a few times. The chain recombines TRBV20-1 with TRBJ2-3; D gene uncertain. Trimming took 1 base from V and 0 from J, leaving 11 bases between them. The CDR3 totals 15 residues. Germline values: CDR1 DFQATT, CDR2 SNEGSKA (reference sequence). The CDR3 DNA is TGCAGTGCTAGAGCGTCCCGGGTTAGCACAGATACGCAGTATTTT. This gives the protein CSARASRVSTDTQYF.

This clonotype was seen at least ten times. J is TRBJ2-1 and V is TRBV20-1, with TRBD2 matching 7 bases. Germline lookup yields CDR1 DFQATT and CDR2 SNEGSKA (reference sequence). Unmatched junction bases numbered 6, after V lost 3 bases and J lost 1 base. The CDR3 is 15 residues long. CDR3 loop: CSASTLAASYNEQFF. In nucleotides, the CDR3 is TGCAGTGCTAGTACCCTAGCGGCGTCCTACAATGAGCAGTTCTTC.